The rows below give T cell receptor beta chains drawn from one sample of a study of control samples from healthy donors and cancer patients. Clones were read by immunoSEQ multiplex PCR, and TCRdb kept only the in-frame ones, dropping some. This table holds about 100,000 clones, approximately 84% found once. The sequenced material came from blood. The source is a man aged 18 to 29 in good health. Both conserved end residues are part of each CDR3. A D gene is named only where the DNA matches it firmly. For some rows the clone size is stated as once, few or many, or as a class when expanded; others skip it.

cdr3_aa	cdr3_nt	v_call	clone_size	d_call	j_call
CASSFTGTVGLETQYF	TGTGCCAGCAGCTTCACCGGGACTGTGGGTTTGGAGACCCAGTACTTC	TRBV7-2	NA	NA	TRBJ2-5
CASSQENTGELFF	TGTGCCAGCAGCCAAGAGAACACCGGGGAGCTGTTTTTT	TRBV4-2	NA	NA	TRBJ2-2
CASRQPNTEAFF	TGTGCCAGCAGGCAACCGAACACTGAAGCTTTCTTT	TRBV6-6	few	NA	TRBJ1-1
CASSLCTEGGQGNQEQYF	TGTGCCAGCAGTTTATGCACGGAGGGGGGACAGGGGAACCAAGAGCAGTACTTC	TRBV28	NA	TRBD1	TRBJ2-7
CARRGRQGKDTQYF	TGTGCCAGACGAGGGCGGCAGGGCAAAGATACGCAGTATTTT	TRBV6-5	NA	NA	TRBJ2-3
CASSDRGTGGEQYF	TGTGCCAGCAGCGACCGGGGGACAGGGGGCGAGCAGTACTTC	TRBV9	NA	TRBD1	TRBJ2-7
CSASSGYEQYF	TGCAGTGCTAGTAGCGGCTACGAGCAGTACTTC	TRBV20-1	NA	NA	TRBJ2-7
CASNPGTSGGQETQYF	TGTGCCAGCAACCCCGGGACTAGCGGGGGGCAAGAGACCCAGTACTTC	TRBV5-4	NA	TRBD2	TRBJ2-5
CASSLGAGTENEKLFF	TGTGCCAGCAGCTTAGGGGCCGGGACGGAGAATGAAAAACTGTTTTTT	TRBV7-6	few	NA	TRBJ1-4
CASSESAGIPMDEQFF	TGCGCCAGCAGTGAATCGGCAGGCATCCCAATGGATGAGCAGTTCTTC	TRBV10-1	NA	NA	TRBJ2-1
CASSPAGRSYNEQFF	TGTGCCAGCAGTCCCGCGGGTCGCTCCTACAATGAGCAGTTCTTC	TRBV6-6	NA	NA	TRBJ2-1
CASSKDTQYF	TGTGCCAGCTCAAAGGATACGCAGTATTTT	TRBV6-6	once	NA	TRBJ2-3
CASSFQGDLTDTQYF	TGTGCCAGCAGCTTCCAGGGGGACTTGACAGATACGCAGTATTTT	TRBV7-9	NA	NA	TRBJ2-3
CASTQDRVSNQPQHF	TGTGCCAGCACCCAGGACAGGGTAAGCAATCAGCCCCAGCATTTT	TRBV6-5	NA	TRBD1	TRBJ1-5
CAWSATGLLTGELFF	TGTGCCTGGAGTGCGACGGGACTGCTCACCGGGGAGCTGTTTTTT	TRBV30	NA	NA	TRBJ2-2
CAWDLGLAGGYEQFF	TGTGCCTGGGACCTTGGACTAGCGGGGGGCTATGAGCAGTTCTTC	TRBV30	NA	TRBD2	TRBJ2-1
CASVSLSRAPNEQFF	TGTGCCAGCGTCAGTTTGTCCAGGGCTCCCAATGAGCAGTTCTTC	TRBV6-5	NA	NA	TRBJ2-1
CASSEANLGQLNTEAFF	TGTGCCAGCAGTGAAGCGAACCTGGGACAGTTGAACACTGAAGCTTTCTTT	TRBV6-1	few	TRBD1	TRBJ1-1
CAISPGGEINSPLHF	TGTGCCATCAGCCCGGGGGGCGAGATTAATTCACCCCTCCACTTT	TRBV10-3	NA	NA	TRBJ1-6
CASSYRQGESEQYF	TGTGCCAGCAGTTACCGACAGGGGGAGAGCGAGCAGTACTTC	TRBV6-5	NA	TRBD1	TRBJ2-7
CASRQTGVAGNTIYF	TGCGCCAGCAGGCAGACAGGGGTCGCTGGAAACACCATATATTTT	TRBV5-1	NA	TRBD1	TRBJ1-3
CASSFSGMNTEAFF	TGTGCCAGCAGCTTCAGCGGGATGAACACTGAAGCTTTCTTT	TRBV11-2	NA	NA	TRBJ1-1
CASGRTIPSSSYNEQFF	TGTGCCAGCGGGCGGACTATCCCTTCCAGCTCCTACAATGAGCAGTTCTTC	TRBV2	once	NA	TRBJ2-1
CASSFSGYNEQFF	TGTGCCAGCAGCTTTAGCGGATACAATGAGCAGTTCTTC	TRBV5-8	once	NA	TRBJ2-1
CASSRRGEGFSTDTQYF	TGTGCCAGCAGCCGAAGGGGGGAAGGGTTTAGCACAGATACGCAGTATTTT	TRBV5-5	NA	NA	TRBJ2-3
CASSSPGYGYTF	TGTGCCAGCAGTTCGCCAGGGTATGGCTACACCTTC	TRBV6-5	NA	NA	TRBJ1-2
CASSPQQGTGSYEQYF	TGTGCCAGCAGCCCGCAGCAAGGGACGGGCTCCTACGAGCAGTACTTC	TRBV5-5	NA	NA	TRBJ2-7
CASSEAPRNTEAFF	TGCGCCAGCAGTGAAGCCCCTAGGAACACTGAAGCTTTCTTT	TRBV10-1	once	NA	TRBJ1-1
CASSDGATNEKLFF	TGTGCCAGCAGTGACGGGGCAACTAATGAAAAACTGTTTTTT	TRBV6-1	NA	NA	TRBJ1-4
CASSLGRWGNAEAFF	TGTGCCAGCAGCTTAGGTCGCTGGGGGAACGCTGAAGCTTTCTTT	TRBV11-2	NA	NA	TRBJ1-1
CASSLVTQETQYF	TGCGCCAGCAGCTTGGTGACACAAGAGACCCAGTACTTC	TRBV5-1	NA	NA	TRBJ2-5
CASSPPGLNTQYF	TGTGCCAGCAGCCCACCGGGACTTAATACGCAGTATTTT	TRBV3-1/TRBV3-2	NA	NA	TRBJ2-3
CASSDYYGYTF	TGTGCCAGCAGTGATTACTATGGCTACACCTTC	TRBV6-1	NA	NA	TRBJ1-2
CASSLEKKLAGGYNEQFF	TGTGCCAGCAGCTTAGAGAAAAAACTAGCGGGGGGGTACAATGAGCAGTTCTTC	TRBV7-2	NA	TRBD2	TRBJ2-1
CASSPNGGNTEAFF	TGTGCCAGCAGCCCTAATGGGGGGAACACTGAAGCTTTCTTT	TRBV6-6	NA	NA	TRBJ1-1
CASSQVGTGRTGELFF	TGTGCCAGCAGCCAAGTCGGGACAGGGCGAACCGGGGAGCTGTTTTTT	TRBV4-2	NA	TRBD1	TRBJ2-2
CASSEGGQGRSPLHF	TGTGCCAGCAGTGAAGGGGGACAGGGCCGGTCACCCCTCCACTTT	TRBV2	NA	TRBD1	TRBJ1-6
CASSGADRGKGANVLTF	TGTGCCAGCAGTGGGGCCGATCGGGGCAAGGGGGCCAACGTCCTGACTTTC	TRBV2	NA	NA	TRBJ2-6
CASSRTSAGTDTQYF	TGTGCCAGCAGTCGGACTAGCGCGGGCACAGATACGCAGTATTTT	TRBV6-5	NA	TRBD2	TRBJ2-3
CATSVGSTQLGQYF	TGTGCCACCAGTGTAGGGTCCACACAGCTTGGGCAGTATTTT	TRBV24-1	NA	NA	TRBJ2-3
CASSKAQGISGNTIYF	TGTGCCAGCAGCAAAGCCCAGGGGATTTCTGGAAACACCATATATTTT	TRBV21-1	NA	NA	TRBJ1-3
CASSSTSGGAKNEQFF	TGTGCCAGCAGCAGTACTAGCGGGGGGGCCAAGAATGAGCAGTTCTTC	TRBV7-2	NA	TRBD2	TRBJ2-1
CASSEFGTGNTIYF	TGTGCCAGCAGTGAATTCGGTACTGGAAACACCATATATTTT	TRBV25-1	NA	NA	TRBJ1-3
CASSYSGRGLYEQYF	TGTGCCAGCAGTTACTCCGGGAGAGGGCTGTACGAGCAGTACTTC	TRBV6-5	NA	NA	TRBJ2-7
CASSLGRSGRGYTF	TGTGCCAGCAGCCTGGGACGCTCCGGGCGTGGCTACACCTTC	TRBV13	NA	NA	TRBJ1-2
CASSLISGGGPDTQYF	TGTGCCAGCTCACTCATCAGTGGGGGGGGGCCAGATACGCAGTATTTT	TRBV18	NA	NA	TRBJ2-3
CASSPHSLGGAETQYF	TGTGCCAGCAGCCCCCATTCTCTGGGGGGCGCAGAGACCCAGTACTTC	TRBV9	NA	NA	TRBJ2-5